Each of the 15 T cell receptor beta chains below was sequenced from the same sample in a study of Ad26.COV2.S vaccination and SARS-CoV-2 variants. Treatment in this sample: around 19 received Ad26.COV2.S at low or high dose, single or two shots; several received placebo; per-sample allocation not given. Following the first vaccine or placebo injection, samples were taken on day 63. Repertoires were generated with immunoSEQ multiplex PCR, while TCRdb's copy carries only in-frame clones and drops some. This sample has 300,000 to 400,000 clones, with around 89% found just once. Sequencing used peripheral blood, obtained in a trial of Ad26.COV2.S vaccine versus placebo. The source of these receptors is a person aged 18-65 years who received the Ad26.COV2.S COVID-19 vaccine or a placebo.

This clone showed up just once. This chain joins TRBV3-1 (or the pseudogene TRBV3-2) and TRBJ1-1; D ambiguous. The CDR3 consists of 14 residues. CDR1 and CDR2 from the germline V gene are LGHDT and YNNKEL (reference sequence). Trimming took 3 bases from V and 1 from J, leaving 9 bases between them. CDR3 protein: CASSQRYANTEAFF. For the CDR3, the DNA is TGTGCCAGCAGCCAGAGGTATGCGAACACTGAAGCTTTCTTT.

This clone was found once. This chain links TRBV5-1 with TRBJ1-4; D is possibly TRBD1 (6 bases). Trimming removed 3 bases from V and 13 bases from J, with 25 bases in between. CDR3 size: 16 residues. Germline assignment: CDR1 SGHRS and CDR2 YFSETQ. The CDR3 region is CASSSIPGAPYGGLFF. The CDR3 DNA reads TGCGCCAGCAGCTCCATCCCAGGGGCCCCGTACGGCGGACTGTTTTTT.

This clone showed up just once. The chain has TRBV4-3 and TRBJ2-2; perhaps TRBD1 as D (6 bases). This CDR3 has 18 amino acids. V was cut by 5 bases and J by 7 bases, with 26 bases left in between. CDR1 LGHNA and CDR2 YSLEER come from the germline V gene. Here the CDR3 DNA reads TGCGCCAGCAGCGATACAGTCGGACAGACAGCAGCTTACGGGGAGCTGTTTTTT. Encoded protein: CASSDTVGQTAAYGELFF.

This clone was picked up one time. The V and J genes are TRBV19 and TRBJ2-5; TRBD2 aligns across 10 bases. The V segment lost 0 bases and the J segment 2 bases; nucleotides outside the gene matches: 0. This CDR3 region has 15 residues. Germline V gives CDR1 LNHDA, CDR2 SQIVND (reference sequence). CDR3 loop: CASSIDSGRQETQYF. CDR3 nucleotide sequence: TGTGCCAGTAGTATAGATAGCGGGAGGCAAGAGACCCAGTACTTC.

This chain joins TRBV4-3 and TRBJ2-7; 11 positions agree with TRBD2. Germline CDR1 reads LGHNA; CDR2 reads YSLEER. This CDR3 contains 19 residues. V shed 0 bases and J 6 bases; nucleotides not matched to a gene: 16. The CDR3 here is CASSQDSLTSGSQVSEQYF. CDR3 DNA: TGCGCCAGCAGCCAAGATTCCCTTACTAGCGGGAGCCAGGTGTCCGAGCAGTACTTC.

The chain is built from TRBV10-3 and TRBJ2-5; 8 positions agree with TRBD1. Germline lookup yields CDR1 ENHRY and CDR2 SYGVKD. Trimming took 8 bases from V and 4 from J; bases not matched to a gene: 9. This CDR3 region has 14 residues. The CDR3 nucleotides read TGTGCCATCGGCGGACAGGGAGGTGGAGAGACCCAGTACTTC. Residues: CAIGGQGGGETQYF.

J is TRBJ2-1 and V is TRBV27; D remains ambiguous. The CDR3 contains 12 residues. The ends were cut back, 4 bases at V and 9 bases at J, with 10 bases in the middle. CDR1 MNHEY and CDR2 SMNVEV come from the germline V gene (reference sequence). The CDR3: CASSSVSGEQFF. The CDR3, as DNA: TGTGCCAGCAGTTCGGTTTCGGGTGAGCAGTTCTTC.

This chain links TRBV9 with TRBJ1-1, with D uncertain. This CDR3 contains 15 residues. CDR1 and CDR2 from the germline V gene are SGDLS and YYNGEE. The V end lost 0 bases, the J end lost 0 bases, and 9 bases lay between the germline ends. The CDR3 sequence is CASSVGGVVNTEAFF. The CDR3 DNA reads TGTGCCAGCAGCGTAGGGGGTGTGGTGAACACTGAAGCTTTCTTT.

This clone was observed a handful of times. The CDR3 bases are TGTGCCAGCAGCTTCTGGACAGGGGCGACCGGGGAGCTGTTTTTT. Translation gives CASSFWTGATGELFF. The chain carries TRBV5-5 and TRBJ2-2, with TRBD1 matching over 9 bases. The CDR3 extends over 15 amino acids. Germline-derived CDR1 and CDR2 are SGHKS and YYEKEE (reference sequence). The junction had 4 bases not matched to a gene; V was cut back by 2 bases and J by 5 bases.

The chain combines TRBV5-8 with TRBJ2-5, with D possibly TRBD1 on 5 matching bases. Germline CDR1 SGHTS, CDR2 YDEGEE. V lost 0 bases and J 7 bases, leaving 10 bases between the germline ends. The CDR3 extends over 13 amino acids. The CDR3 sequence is CASSLEGFGTQYF. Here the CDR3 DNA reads TGTGCCAGCAGCTTGGAGGGGTTCGGGACCCAGTACTTC.

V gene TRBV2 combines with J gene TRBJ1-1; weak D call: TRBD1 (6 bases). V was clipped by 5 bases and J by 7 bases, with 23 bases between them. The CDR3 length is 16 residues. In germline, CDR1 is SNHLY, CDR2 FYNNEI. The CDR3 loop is CASSLSSRARGGEAFF. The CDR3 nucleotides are TGTGCCAGCAGTCTCTCCTCCAGGGCCCGAGGGGGTGAAGCTTTCTTT.

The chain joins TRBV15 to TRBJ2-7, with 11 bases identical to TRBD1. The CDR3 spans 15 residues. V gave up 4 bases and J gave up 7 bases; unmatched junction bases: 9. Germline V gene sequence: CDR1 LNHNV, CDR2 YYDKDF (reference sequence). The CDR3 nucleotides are TGTGCCACCAGCACCTTCTCCGGGACAGGGGGGGAGCAGTACTTC. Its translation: CATSTFSGTGGEQYF.

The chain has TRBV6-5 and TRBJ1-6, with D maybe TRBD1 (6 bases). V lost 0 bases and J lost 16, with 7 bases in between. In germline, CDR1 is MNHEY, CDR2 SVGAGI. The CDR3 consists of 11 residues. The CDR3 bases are TGTGCCAGCAGTTACTCAGGGACACTCCACTTT. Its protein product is CASSYSGTLHF.

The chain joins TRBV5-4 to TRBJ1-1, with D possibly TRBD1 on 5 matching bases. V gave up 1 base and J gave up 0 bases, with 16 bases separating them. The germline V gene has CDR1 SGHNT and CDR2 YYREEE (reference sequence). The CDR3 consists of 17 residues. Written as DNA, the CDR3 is TGTGCCAGCAGCTTGAGCCCCACCGGCAGGGTGAACACTGAAGCTTTCTTT. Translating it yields CASSLSPTGRVNTEAFF.

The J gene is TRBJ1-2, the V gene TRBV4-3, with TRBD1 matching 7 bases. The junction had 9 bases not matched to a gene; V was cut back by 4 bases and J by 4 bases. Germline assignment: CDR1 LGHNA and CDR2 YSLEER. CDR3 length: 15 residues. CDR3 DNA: TGCGCCAGCAGCCCGGGGGACAGAACCGTCTATGGCTACACCTTC. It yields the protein CASSPGDRTVYGYTF.